The clone carrying this T cell receptor (beta chain) was found many times. This entry comes from a study of spatial heterogeneity in lung cancer. CDR1 ENHRY and CDR2 SYGVKD come from the germline V gene. J lost 5 bases, V lost 4 bases, and 2 bases had no gene match. This CDR3 has 13 amino acids. One entry per CDR3 protein results from TCRdb running MiXCR on the 5' RACE reads. The repertoire holds some 43,000 distinct CDR3 sequences, with about 10% as singletons. The time point is: blood at routine non-recurrence follow-up after resection. The chain has TRBV10-3 and TRBJ1-3; 7 positions agree with TRBD1. The sequence was obtained from a female donor with early-stage non-small cell lung cancer. Sequencing used PBMCs, obtained at follow-up. The CDR3 DNA reads TGTGCCATCAGTGGGGACAGCAGAAACACCATATATTTT. Its protein product is CAISGDSRNTIYF.